These 12 T cell receptor beta chains came from one sample sequenced in a study of blood T cells in healthy people across ages. A second PCR of about 6 to 11 cycles used a sample-barcoded 5' primer and a J-beta primer mix. One entry per CDR3 protein, called by TCRdb with MiXCR from the 5' RACE reads. The sample carries 920,000 or so distinct CDR3 sequences, 45% recorded once. The specimen sequenced was blood. These receptors came from a woman aged 55 to 70 in good health.

This chain connects TRBV12-3 or TRBV12-4 to TRBJ2-1; maybe TRBD2 (6 bases). CDR3 length equals 16 residues. The V gene lost 2 bases and the J gene lost 2 bases, with 13 bases spanning the gap. The CDR3 coding sequence is TGTGCCAGCAGTTTAAAGTTTAGCGGAACCTACAATGAGCAGTTCTTC. Translating it yields CASSLKFSGTYNEQFF.

This sequence joins TRBV5-1 and TRBJ2-1, with 14 nucleotides matching TRBD2. V dropped 4 bases and J dropped 4; count of bases not matched to a gene: 7. The CDR3 spans 17 residues. The germline V gene encodes CDR1 SGHRS and CDR2 YFSETQ. CDR3 DNA: TGCGCCAGCAGCCCGGGACTAGCGGGAGCGTGGTACAATGAGCAGTTCTTC. Translated, it gives CASSPGLAGAWYNEQFF. Using reference TRBV5-1 and TRBJ2-1 for the parts outside the CDR3, the full variable domain is KAGVTQTPRYLIKTRGQQVTLSCSPISGHRSVSWYQQTPGQGLQFLFEYFSETQRNKGNFPGRFSGRQFSNSRSEMNVSTLELGDSALYLCASSPGLAGAWYNEQFFGPGTRLTVL.

This clonotype was seen a few times. The V gene is TRBV20-1, the J gene TRBJ1-6, with 10 positions matching TRBD1. Trimming removed 3 bases from V and 7 bases from J; junction bases left unmatched: 6. Per germline, CDR1 DFQATT and CDR2 SNEGSKA (reference sequence). This CDR3 spans 15 amino acids. The CDR3 nucleotides read TGCAGTGCTAGGCCTGGACAGGGGGAAAATTCACCCCTCCACTTT. Translation gives CSARPGQGENSPLHF.

The chain is built from TRBV5-1 and TRBJ2-3; 10 bases agree with TRBD2. CDR1 and CDR2 from the germline V gene are SGHRS and YFSETQ. Germline trimming cut 4 bases from V and 2 bases from J; bases unmatched to any gene: 7. The CDR3 has 16 amino acids. The CDR3 nucleotides read TGCGCCAGCAGCGCAGGACTAGCGGTTAACACAGATACGCAGTATTTT. Its protein is CASSAGLAVNTDTQYF. The full variable domain, with the rest looked up from reference TRBV5-1 and TRBJ2-3, is KAGVTQTPRYLIKTRGQQVTLSCSPISGHRSVSWYQQTPGQGLQFLFEYFSETQRNKGNFPGRFSGRQFSNSRSEMNVSTLELGDSALYLCASSAGLAVNTDTQYFGPGTRLTVL.

Of note for this clonotype: Relative to the germline gene, one junction end is altered; a read error may explain this. The chain uses TRBV5-1 and TRBJ2-7; a weak D match, TRBD2 (6 bases). Germline lookup yields CDR1 SGHRS and CDR2 YFSETQ. This CDR3 is built from 14 residues. DNA for the CDR3: TGCGCCCCCTGGGCGGGAACGCCATCCTGCGAGCAGTACTTC. Its protein is CAPWAGTPSCEQYF.

The V gene is TRBV20-1, the J gene TRBJ1-2; 7 nucleotides agree with TRBD1. The V segment lost 2 bases and the J segment 1 base; nucleotides outside the gene matches: 4. This CDR3 has 14 residues. Looked up from germline, CDR1 is DFQATT and CDR2 is SNEGSKA (reference sequence). The CDR3 nucleotides read TGCAGTGCTAGACAAGGGGGCATTAACTATGGCTACACCTTC. Translated: CSARQGGINYGYTF.

The gene calls are TRBV7-2 and TRBJ2-6; D possibly corresponds to TRBD2 (5 bases). V shed 3 bases and J shed 2 bases, with 14 bases lying between them. The germline gives CDR1 SGHTA, CDR2 FQGNSA. The CDR3 spans 17 residues. The CDR3 loop is CASSFFLPGTGANVLTF. Written as DNA, the CDR3 is TGTGCCAGCAGCTTTTTTCTACCCGGGACTGGGGCCAACGTCCTGACTTTC.

The genes are TRBV5-6 and TRBJ2-3, with 9 bases aligning to TRBD1. Germline V gene sequence: CDR1 SGHDT, CDR2 YYEEEE. CDR3 length: 15 residues. V shed 2 bases, J shed 7 bases, and the junction held 8 bases outside the gene matches. Written as DNA, the CDR3 is TGTGCCAGCAGCTTTGGACAGGGGCGTTTAAATACGCAGTATTTT. It translates to CASSFGQGRLNTQYF.

The rearrangement links TRBV18 to TRBJ1-4; D call uncertain. The CDR3 spans 15 residues. Germline V CDR1 and CDR2: KGHSH, LQKENI. The V end lost 3 bases, the J end lost 7 bases, and 15 bases lay between the germline ends. This CDR3 is CASSPRGLFAEKLFF. CDR3 coding DNA: TGTGCCAGCTCACCTAGAGGGTTGTTTGCTGAAAAACTGTTTTTT.

This clonotype showed up just a few times. The chain joins TRBV5-1 to TRBJ2-7, with D perhaps being TRBD1 or TRBD2 (5 bases each). Germline V gene data show CDR1 as SGHRS and CDR2 as YFSETQ. V was shortened by 3 bases and J by 1 base, with 14 bases between the two germline ends. The CDR3 has 15 residues. The CDR3 sequence: CASSSHGTGSYEQYF. In nucleotides, the CDR3 is TGCGCCAGCAGCTCCCACGGGACGGGGTCCTACGAGCAGTACTTC.

This chain links TRBV12-5 with TRBJ2-1, with D tentatively TRBD2 (5 bases). Between the trimmed V and J ends, which lost 5 bases and 8 bases, there was a span of 13 bases. CDR3 length: 13 amino acids. Germline CDR1 LGHNT, CDR2 FRNRAP. The CDR3 nucleotides read TGTGCTAGTGGTCCCCCGGGATCGTATGAGCAGTTCTTC. As protein: CASGPPGSYEQFF.

The chain couples TRBV6-2 or TRBV6-3 to TRBJ2-7; D gene ambiguous. The CDR3 is 14 residues long. Germline-derived CDR1 and CDR2 are MNHEY and SVGEGT. The ends were cut back, 2 bases at V and 2 bases at J, with 10 bases in the middle. CDR3 bases: TGTGCCAGCAGTTACATCCCCGGTACCTACGAGCAGTACTTC. Translation gives CASSYIPGTYEQYF.